The sequence of this T cell receptor beta chain was determined in a study of T cell responses to AZD1222 COVID-19 vaccine. General study results and limits: Sampled repertoires all dated from after the peak T cell response. White British ancestry dominated among donors, who included more females, and clonal diversity was possibly underestimated.

This CDR3 has 14 amino acids. Germline V gene data show CDR1 as PRHDT and CDR2 as FYEKMQ (reference sequence). V gave up 4 bases and J gave up 1 base; unmatched junction bases: 1. As to this clone: The antigen is unknown.

The assay was immunoSEQ multiplex PCR, and TCRdb's table has in-frame clones only and misses some. The sample has 60,000 to 90,000 clones, 70% to 80% seen once; the top ten hold approximately 25%. The rearrangement joins TRBV13 to TRBJ1-1; TRBD1 matches 9 bases. The TCR originated in an adult who received the MenACWY meningococcal vaccine as a control. Sequenced material: peripheral blood, taken 28 days after the second dose of the MenACWY control vaccine. CDR3 coding DNA: TGTGCCAGCAGCTCGACAGGGGGGAACACTGAAGCTTTCTTT. Its protein is CASSSTGGNTEAFF.